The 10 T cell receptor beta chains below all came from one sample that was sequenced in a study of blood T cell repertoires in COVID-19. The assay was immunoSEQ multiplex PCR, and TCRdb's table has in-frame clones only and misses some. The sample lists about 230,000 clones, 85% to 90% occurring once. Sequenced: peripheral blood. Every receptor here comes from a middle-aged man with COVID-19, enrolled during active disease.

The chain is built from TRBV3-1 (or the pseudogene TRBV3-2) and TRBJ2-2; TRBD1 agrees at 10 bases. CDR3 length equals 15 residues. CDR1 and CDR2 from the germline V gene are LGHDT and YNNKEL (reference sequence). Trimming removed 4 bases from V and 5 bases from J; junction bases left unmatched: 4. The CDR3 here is CASSRQGAQTGELFF. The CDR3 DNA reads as TGTGCCAGCAGCCGACAGGGGGCGCAAACCGGGGAGCTGTTTTTT.

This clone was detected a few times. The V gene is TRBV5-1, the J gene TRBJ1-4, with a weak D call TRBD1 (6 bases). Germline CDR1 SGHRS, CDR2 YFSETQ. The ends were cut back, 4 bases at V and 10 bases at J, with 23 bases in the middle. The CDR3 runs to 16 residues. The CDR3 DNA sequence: TGCGCCAGCAGCCAAACCCCGTCGGACAGTGGCAGAAAACTGTTTTTT. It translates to CASSQTPSDSGRKLFF.

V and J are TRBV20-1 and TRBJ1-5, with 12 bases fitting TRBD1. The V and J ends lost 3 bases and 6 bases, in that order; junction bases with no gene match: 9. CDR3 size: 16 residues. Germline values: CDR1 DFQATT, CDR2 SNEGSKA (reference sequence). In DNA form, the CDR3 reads TGCAGTGCTAGTCCTTGGGACAGGGGGCGCGGTCAGCCCCAGCATTTT. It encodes CSASPWDRGRGQPQHF.

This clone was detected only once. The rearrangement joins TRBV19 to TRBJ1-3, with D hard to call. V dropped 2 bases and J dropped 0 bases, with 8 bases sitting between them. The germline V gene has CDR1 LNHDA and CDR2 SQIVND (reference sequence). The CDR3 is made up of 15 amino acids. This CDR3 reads CASSILNSSGNTIYF. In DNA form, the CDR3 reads TGTGCCAGTAGTATATTGAACAGCTCTGGAAACACCATATATTTT.

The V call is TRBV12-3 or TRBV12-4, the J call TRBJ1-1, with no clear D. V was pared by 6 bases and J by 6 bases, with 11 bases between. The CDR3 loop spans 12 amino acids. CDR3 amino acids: CASRAPRAEAFF. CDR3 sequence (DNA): TGTGCCAGCAGAGCCCCAAGAGCTGAAGCTTTCTTT.

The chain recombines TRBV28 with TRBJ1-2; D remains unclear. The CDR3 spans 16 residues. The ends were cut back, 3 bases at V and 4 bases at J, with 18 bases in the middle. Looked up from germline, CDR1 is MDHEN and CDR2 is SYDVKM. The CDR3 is CASSLGVVDGAYGYTF. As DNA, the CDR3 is TGTGCCAGCAGTTTGGGAGTCGTCGACGGAGCCTATGGCTACACCTTC.

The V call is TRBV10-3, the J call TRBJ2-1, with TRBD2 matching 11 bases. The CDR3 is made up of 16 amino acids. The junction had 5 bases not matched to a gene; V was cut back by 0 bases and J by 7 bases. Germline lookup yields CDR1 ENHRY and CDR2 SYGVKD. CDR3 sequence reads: CAISESEASGGNEQFF. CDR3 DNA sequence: TGTGCCATCAGTGAGTCTGAGGCTAGCGGGGGGAATGAGCAGTTCTTC.

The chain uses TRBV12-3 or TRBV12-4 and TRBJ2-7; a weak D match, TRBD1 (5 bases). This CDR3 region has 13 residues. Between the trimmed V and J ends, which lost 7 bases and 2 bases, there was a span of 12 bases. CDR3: CASTWGRAYEQYF. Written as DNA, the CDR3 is TGTGCCAGCACCTGGGGCAGGGCCTACGAGCAGTACTTC.

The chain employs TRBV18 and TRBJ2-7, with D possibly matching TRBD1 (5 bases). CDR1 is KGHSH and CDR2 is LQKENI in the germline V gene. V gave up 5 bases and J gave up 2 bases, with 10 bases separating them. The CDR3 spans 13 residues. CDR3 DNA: TGTGCCAGCTCAGGACGACAGACCTACGAGCAGTACTTC. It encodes CASSGRQTYEQYF.

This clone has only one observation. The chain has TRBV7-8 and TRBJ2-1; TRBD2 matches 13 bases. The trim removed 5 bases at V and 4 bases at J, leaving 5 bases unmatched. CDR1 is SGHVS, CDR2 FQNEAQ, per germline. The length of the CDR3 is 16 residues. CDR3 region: CASSRPGLAGYNEQFF. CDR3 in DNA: TGTGCCAGCAGCCGGCCGGGACTAGCGGGGTACAATGAGCAGTTCTTC. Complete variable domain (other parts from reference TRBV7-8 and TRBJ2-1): GAGVSQSPRYKVAKRGQDVALRCDPISGHVSLFWYQQALGQGPEFLTYFQNEAQLDKSGLPSDRFFAERPEGSVSTLKIQRTQQEDSAVYLCASSRPGLAGYNEQFFGPGTRLTVL.